Listed below are T cell receptor beta chains from one sample, sequenced in a study of shared clonotypes between healthy human individuals. Repertoires were generated with immunoSEQ multiplex PCR, while TCRdb's copy carries only in-frame clones and drops some. The sample has over a million clones, just under 99% seen once. What was sequenced was naive CD4+ T cells sorted from blood. These receptors were obtained from a man aged 25 to 45 in good health. Each CDR3 is given with its conserved first and last residue. The order of the fields is CDR3 protein, CDR3 DNA, V gene, J gene, D gene, clone size. A D gene is named only where the DNA matches it firmly. Where a row states a size, it is once, few, many or the class of an expanded clone; other rows omit it.

CDR3 protein: CASSFLSGKLHEQYF; CDR3 DNA: TGTGCCAGCAGTTTCCTTAGCGGGAAATTGCACGAGCAGTACTTC; V gene: TRBV27; J gene: TRBJ2-7; D gene: TRBD2; clone size: .
CDR3 protein: CASSLDGTVQETQYF; CDR3 DNA: TGTGCCAGCAGCTTAGATGGGACAGTCCAAGAGACCCAGTACTTC; V gene: TRBV7-2; J gene: TRBJ2-5; D gene: TRBD1; clone size: .
CDR3 protein: CASSLKDNTGELFF; CDR3 DNA: TGCGCCAGCAGCTTGAAGGATAACACCGGGGAGCTGTTTTTT; V gene: TRBV5-1; J gene: TRBJ2-2; D gene: .; clone size: .
CDR3 protein: CASSFPPPNEKLFF; CDR3 DNA: TGTGCCAGCAGCTTTCCACCCCCTAATGAAAAACTGTTTTTT; V gene: TRBV5-4; J gene: TRBJ1-4; D gene: .; clone size: once
CDR3 protein: CASSSRAQETQYF; CDR3 DNA: TGCGCCAGCAGCTCAAGGGCCCAAGAGACCCAGTACTTC; V gene: TRBV5-1; J gene: TRBJ2-5; D gene: .; clone size: .
CDR3 protein: CASSLVAGGSFEQYF; CDR3 DNA: TGTGCCAGCAGCTTAGTTGCAGGGGGCTCCTTCGAGCAGTACTTC; V gene: TRBV11-2; J gene: TRBJ2-7; D gene: TRBD1; clone size: .
CDR3 protein: CATKTSGTYEQYF; CDR3 DNA: TGTGCCACCAAGACTAGCGGTACCTACGAGCAGTACTTC; V gene: TRBV7-9; J gene: TRBJ2-7; D gene: TRBD2; clone size: once
CDR3 protein: CASSGHRPGETQYF; CDR3 DNA: TGCGCCAGCAGTGGTCACAGACCGGGGGAGACCCAGTACTTC; V gene: TRBV10-2; J gene: TRBJ2-5; D gene: .; clone size: .
CDR3 protein: CASSPQGGQPQHF; CDR3 DNA: TGTGCCAGCTCACCACAGGGGGGTCAGCCCCAGCATTTT; V gene: TRBV18; J gene: TRBJ1-5; D gene: .; clone size: .
CDR3 protein: CASSQSPRGHADTQYF; CDR3 DNA: TGCGCCAGCAGCCAATCCCCCAGGGGGCACGCAGATACGCAGTATTTT; V gene: TRBV4-1; J gene: TRBJ2-3; D gene: TRBD1; clone size: .
CDR3 protein: CASSLKGGYGYTF; CDR3 DNA: TGTGCCAGCAGTTTAAAGGGTGGCTATGGCTACACCTTC; V gene: TRBV27; J gene: TRBJ1-2; D gene: .; clone size: .
CDR3 protein: CASSLCSEQYF; CDR3 DNA: TGCGCCAGCAGCCTGTGTTCCGAGCAGTACTTC; V gene: TRBV23-1; J gene: TRBJ2-7; D gene: .; clone size: .
CDR3 protein: CASSFDRSSYTQYF; CDR3 DNA: TGCGCCAGCAGCTTCGACAGGTCCTCGTATACGCAGTATTTT; V gene: TRBV5-1; J gene: TRBJ2-3; D gene: .; clone size: once
CDR3 protein: CASSLPGGYLGEKLFF; CDR3 DNA: TGTGCCAGCAGCCTCCCGGGAGGCTACCTGGGGGAAAAACTGTTTTTT; V gene: TRBV14; J gene: TRBJ1-4; D gene: .; clone size: .
CDR3 protein: CASSFSGPGSGGEQFF; CDR3 DNA: TGCGCCAGCAGCTTCTCGGGACCTGGAAGCGGAGGGGAGCAGTTCTTC; V gene: TRBV5-1; J gene: TRBJ2-1; D gene: .; clone size: .
CDR3 protein: CASSPGASYEQYF; CDR3 DNA: TGTGCCAGCTCACCAGGGGCTAGCTACGAGCAGTACTTC; V gene: TRBV18; J gene: TRBJ2-7; D gene: .; clone size: .
CDR3 protein: CASRTLARETTQYF; CDR3 DNA: TGTGCCAGCAGAACTCTCGCCAGGGAAACTACGCAGTATTTT; V gene: TRBV28; J gene: TRBJ2-3; D gene: .; clone size: .
CDR3 protein: CASSLNVNQPQHF; CDR3 DNA: TGTGCCAGCAGCTTGAATGTCAATCAGCCCCAGCATTTT; V gene: TRBV5-6; J gene: TRBJ1-5; D gene: .; clone size: once
CDR3 protein: CASSRYRGLSYEQYF; CDR3 DNA: TGTGCCAGCAGTCGGTACAGGGGCTTATCCTACGAGCAGTACTTC; V gene: TRBV6-5; J gene: TRBJ2-7; D gene: TRBD1; clone size: .
CDR3 protein: CAWSVRRLAASTDTQYF; CDR3 DNA: TGTGCCTGGAGTGTAAGGAGACTAGCGGCTAGCACAGATACGCAGTATTTT; V gene: TRBV30; J gene: TRBJ2-3; D gene: TRBD2; clone size: .